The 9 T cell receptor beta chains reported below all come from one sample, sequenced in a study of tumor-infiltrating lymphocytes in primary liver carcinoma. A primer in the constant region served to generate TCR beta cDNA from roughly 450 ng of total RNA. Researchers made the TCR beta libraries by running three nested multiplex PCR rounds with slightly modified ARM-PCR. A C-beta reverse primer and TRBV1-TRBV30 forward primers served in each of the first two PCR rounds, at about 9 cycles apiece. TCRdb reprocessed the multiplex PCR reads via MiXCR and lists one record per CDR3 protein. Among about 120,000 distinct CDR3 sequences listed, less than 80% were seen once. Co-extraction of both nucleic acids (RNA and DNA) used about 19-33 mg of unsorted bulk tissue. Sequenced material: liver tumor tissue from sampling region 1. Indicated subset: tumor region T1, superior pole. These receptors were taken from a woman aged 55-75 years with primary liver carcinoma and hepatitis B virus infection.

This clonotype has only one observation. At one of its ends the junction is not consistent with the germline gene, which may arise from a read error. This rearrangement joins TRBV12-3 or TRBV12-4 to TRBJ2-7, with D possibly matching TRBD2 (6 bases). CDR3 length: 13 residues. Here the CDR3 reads CVSRRDAAYEQYF. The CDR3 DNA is TGTGTCAGCAGGAGGGACGCGGCCTACGAGCAGTACTTC.

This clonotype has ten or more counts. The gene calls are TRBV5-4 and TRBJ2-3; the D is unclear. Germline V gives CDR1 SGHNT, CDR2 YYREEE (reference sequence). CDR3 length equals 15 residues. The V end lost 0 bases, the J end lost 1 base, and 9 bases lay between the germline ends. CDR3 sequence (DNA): TGTGCCAGCAGCTTGGAAGGATCTGGCACAGATACGCAGTATTTT. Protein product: CASSLEGSGTDTQYF.

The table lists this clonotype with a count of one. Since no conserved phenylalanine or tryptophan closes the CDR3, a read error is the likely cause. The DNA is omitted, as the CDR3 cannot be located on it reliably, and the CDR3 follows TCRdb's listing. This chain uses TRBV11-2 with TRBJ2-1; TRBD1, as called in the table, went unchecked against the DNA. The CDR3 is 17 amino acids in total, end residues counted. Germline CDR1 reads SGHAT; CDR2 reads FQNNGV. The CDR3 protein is CASSLVWGGSSYNERFL.

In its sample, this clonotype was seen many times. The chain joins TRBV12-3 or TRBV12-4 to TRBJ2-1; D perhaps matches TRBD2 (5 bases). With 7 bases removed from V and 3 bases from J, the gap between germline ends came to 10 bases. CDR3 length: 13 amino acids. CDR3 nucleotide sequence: TGTGCCAGCACCTACGGGGACTACAATGAGCAGTTCTTC. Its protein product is CASTYGDYNEQFF.

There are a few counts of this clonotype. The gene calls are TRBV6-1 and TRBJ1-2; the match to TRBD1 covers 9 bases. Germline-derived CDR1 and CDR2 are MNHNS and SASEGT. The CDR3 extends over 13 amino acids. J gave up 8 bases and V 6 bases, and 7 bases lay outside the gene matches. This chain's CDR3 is CASRPQGAGGYTF. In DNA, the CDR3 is TGTGCCAGCAGGCCACAGGGGGCAGGGGGCTACACCTTC.

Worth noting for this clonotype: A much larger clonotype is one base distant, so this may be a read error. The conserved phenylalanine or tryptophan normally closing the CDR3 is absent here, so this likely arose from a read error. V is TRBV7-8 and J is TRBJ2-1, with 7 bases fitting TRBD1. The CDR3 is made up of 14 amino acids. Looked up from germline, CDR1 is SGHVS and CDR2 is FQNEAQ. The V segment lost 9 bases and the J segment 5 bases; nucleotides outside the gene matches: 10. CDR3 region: CASLRQGRHNEQFL. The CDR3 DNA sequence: TGTGCCAGTCTAAGACAGGGTAGGCACAATGAGCAGTTCTTA.

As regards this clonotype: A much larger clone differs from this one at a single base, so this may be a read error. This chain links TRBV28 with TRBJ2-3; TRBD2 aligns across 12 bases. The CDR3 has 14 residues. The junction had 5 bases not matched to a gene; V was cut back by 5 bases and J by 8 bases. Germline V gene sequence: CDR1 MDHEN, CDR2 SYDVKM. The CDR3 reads CASSTLAGGGTQYF. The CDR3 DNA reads TGTGCCAGCAGTACCCTAGCGGGAGGGGGTACGCAGTATTTT. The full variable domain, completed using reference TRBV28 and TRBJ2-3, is DVKVTQSSRYLVKRTGEKVFLECVQDMDHENMFWYRQDPGLGLRLIYFSYDVKMKEKGDIPEGYSVSREKKERFSLILESASTNQTSMYLCASSTLAGGGTQYFGPGTRLTVL.

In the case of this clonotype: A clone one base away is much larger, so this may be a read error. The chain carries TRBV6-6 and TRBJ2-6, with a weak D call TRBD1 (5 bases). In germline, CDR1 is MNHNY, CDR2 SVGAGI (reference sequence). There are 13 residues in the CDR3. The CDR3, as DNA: TGTGCCAGCGGCATCTCTGGGGCCAACATCCTGACTTTC. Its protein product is CASGISGANILTF.

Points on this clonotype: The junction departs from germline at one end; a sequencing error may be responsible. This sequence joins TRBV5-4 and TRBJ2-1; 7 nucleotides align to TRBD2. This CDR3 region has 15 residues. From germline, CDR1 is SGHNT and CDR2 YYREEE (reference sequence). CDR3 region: CVSSLVAGDHNEQLF. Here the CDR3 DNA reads TGTGTCAGCAGCTTGGTGGCGGGAGATCACAATGAGCAGTTATTC.